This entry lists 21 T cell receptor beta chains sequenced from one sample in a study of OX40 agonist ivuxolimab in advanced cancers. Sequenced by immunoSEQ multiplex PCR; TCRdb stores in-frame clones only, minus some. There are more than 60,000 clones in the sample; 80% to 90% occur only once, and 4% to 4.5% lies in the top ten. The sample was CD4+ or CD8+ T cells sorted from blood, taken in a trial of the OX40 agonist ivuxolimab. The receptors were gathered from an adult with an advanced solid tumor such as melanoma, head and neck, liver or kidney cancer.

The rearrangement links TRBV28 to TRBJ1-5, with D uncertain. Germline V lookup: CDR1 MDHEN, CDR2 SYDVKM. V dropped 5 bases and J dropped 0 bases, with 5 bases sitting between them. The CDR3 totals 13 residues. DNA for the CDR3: TGTGCCAGCAGTGACACTAGCAATCAGCCCCAGCATTTT. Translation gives CASSDTSNQPQHF.

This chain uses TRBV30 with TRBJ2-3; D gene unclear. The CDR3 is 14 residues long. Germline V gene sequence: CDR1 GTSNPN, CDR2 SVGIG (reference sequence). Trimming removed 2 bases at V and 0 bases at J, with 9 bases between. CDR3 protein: CAWSSPRSTDTQYF. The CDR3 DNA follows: TGTGCCTGGAGTTCGCCACGGAGCACAGATACGCAGTATTTT.

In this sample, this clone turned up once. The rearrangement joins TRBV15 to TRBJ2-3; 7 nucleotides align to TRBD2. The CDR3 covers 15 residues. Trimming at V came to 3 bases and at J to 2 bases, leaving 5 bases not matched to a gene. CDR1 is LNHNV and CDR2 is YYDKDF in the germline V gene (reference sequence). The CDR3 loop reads CATSSPLASTDTQYF. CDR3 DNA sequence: TGTGCCACCAGCAGCCCACTAGCGTCCACAGATACGCAGTATTTT.

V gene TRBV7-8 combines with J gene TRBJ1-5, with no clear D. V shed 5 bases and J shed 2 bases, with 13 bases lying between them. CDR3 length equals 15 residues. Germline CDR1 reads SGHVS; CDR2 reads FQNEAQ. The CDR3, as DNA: TGTGCCAGCAGCCGTATGCGGCAGGGCAATCAGCCCCAGCATTTT. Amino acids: CASSRMRQGNQPQHF.

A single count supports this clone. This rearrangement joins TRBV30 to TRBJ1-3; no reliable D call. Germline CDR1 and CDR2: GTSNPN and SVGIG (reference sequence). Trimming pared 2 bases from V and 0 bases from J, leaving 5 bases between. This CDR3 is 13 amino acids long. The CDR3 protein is CAWSRHSGNTIYF. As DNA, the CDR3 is TGTGCCTGGAGTCGACACTCTGGAAACACCATATATTTT.

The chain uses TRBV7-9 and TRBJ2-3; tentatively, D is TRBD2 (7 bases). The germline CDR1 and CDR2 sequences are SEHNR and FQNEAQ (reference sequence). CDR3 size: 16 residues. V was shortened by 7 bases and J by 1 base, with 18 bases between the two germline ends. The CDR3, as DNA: TGTGCCAGCAACCCCCAAGGGGGGGCGGGCACAGATACGCAGTATTTT. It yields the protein CASNPQGGAGTDTQYF.

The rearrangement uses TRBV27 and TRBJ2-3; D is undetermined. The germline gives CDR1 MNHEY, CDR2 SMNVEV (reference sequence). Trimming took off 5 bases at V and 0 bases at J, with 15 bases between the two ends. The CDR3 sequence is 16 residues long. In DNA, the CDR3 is TGTGCCAGCAGTGTAAGACTGAGAACTAGCACAGATACGCAGTATTTT. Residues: CASSVRLRTSTDTQYF.

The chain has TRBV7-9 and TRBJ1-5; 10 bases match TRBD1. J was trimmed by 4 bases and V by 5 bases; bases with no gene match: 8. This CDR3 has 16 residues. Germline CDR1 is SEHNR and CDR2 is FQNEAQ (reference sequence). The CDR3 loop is CASSEWRGQGNQPQHF. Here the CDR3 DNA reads TGTGCCAGCAGCGAGTGGAGGGGACAGGGGAATCAGCCCCAGCATTTT.

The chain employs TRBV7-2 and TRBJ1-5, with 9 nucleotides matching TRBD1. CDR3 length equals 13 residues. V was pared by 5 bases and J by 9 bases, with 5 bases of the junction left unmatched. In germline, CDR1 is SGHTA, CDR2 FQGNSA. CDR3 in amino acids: CASSDRGFRPQHF. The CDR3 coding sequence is TGTGCCAGCAGCGACAGGGGGTTTCGGCCCCAGCATTTT.

CDR3 in amino acids: CASSSGTGTHQPQHF. The CDR3 bases are TGTGCCAGCAGCTCAGGGACAGGGACTCATCAGCCCCAGCATTTT. The chain recombines TRBV7-2 with TRBJ1-5, with 9 bases that match TRBD1. Losses at the gene ends were 4 bases for V and 5 bases for J; bases not matched to a gene: 6. Germline lookup yields CDR1 SGHTA and CDR2 FQGNSA. The CDR3 is 15 amino acids.

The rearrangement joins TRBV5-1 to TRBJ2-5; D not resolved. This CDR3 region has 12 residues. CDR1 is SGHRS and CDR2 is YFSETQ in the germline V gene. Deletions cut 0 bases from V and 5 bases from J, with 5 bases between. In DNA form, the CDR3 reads TGCGCCAGCAGCTTGGGTCAGGAGACCCAGTACTTC. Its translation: CASSLGQETQYF.

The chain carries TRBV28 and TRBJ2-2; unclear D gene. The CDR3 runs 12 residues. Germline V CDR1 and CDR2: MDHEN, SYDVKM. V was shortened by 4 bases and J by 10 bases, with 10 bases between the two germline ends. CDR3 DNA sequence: TGTGCCAGCAGTTCGACATCGGAGGAGCTGTTTTTT. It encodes CASSSTSEELFF. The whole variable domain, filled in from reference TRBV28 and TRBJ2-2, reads DVKVTQSSRYLVKRTGEKVFLECVQDMDHENMFWYRQDPGLGLRLIYFSYDVKMKEKGDIPEGYSVSREKKERFSLILESASTNQTSMYLCASSSTSEELFFGEGSRLTVL.

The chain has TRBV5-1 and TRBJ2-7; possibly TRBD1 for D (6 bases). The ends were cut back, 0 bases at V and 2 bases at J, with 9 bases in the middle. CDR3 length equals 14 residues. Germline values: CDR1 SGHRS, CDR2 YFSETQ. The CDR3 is CASSLGQEPYEQYF. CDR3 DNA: TGCGCCAGCAGCTTGGGACAGGAACCCTACGAGCAGTACTTC.

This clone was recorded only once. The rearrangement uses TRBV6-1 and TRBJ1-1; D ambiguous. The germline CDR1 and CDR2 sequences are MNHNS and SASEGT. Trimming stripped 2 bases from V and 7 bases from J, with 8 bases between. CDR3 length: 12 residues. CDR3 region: CASSENSDEAFF. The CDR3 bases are TGTGCCAGCAGTGAAAACTCAGATGAAGCTTTCTTT.

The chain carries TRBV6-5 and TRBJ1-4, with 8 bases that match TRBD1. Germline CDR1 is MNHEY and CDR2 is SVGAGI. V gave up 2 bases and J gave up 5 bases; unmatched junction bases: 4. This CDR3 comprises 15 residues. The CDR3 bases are TGTGCCAGCAGTTACATTCGGACAGGGAATGAAAAACTGTTTTTT. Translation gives CASSYIRTGNEKLFF.

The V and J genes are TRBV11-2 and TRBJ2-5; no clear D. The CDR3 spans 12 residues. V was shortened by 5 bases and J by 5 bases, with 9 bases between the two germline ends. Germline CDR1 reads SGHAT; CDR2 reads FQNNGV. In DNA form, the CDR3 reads TGTGCCAGCAGCATCCAGAGGGAGACCCAGTACTTC. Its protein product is CASSIQRETQYF.

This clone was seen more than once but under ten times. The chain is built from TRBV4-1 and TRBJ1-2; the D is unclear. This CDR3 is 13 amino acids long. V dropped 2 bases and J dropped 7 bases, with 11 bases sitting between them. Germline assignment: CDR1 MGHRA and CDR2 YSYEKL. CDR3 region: CASSQPLLGGYTF. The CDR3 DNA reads TGCGCCAGCAGCCAACCCCTCCTTGGTGGCTACACCTTC.

In DNA, the CDR3 is TGTGCCAGCAGCCAAGAGGTGCAGACTGGAGGATCTGGAAACACCATATATTTT. This gives the protein CASSQEVQTGGSGNTIYF. This chain joins TRBV4-2 and TRBJ1-3; D not resolved. The ends were cut back, 0 bases at V and 1 base at J, with 16 bases in the middle. The CDR3 covers 18 residues. Germline V gene sequence: CDR1 LGHNA, CDR2 YNFKEQ.

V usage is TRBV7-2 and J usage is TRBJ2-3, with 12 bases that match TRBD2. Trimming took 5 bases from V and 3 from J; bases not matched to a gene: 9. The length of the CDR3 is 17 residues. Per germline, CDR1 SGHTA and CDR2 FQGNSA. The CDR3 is CASSKRLAGEGTDTQYF. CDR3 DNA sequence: TGTGCCAGCAGCAAAAGACTAGCGGGAGAAGGAACAGATACGCAGTATTTT.

In nucleotides, the CDR3 is TGTGCCAGCAGTCACGGGGGAGCGGAGACCCAGTACTTC. Its protein product is CASSHGGAETQYF. The chain is built from TRBV6-5 and TRBJ2-5; maybe TRBD2 (6 bases). Germline V CDR1 and CDR2: MNHEY, SVGAGI. There are 13 residues in the CDR3. V lost 5 bases and J lost 5, with 12 bases in between.

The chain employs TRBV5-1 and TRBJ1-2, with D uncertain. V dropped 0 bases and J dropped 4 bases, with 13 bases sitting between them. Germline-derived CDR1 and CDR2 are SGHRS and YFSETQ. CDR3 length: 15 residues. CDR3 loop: CASSLGGSSSYGYTF. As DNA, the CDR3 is TGCGCCAGCAGCTTGGGGGGATCGAGCTCCTATGGCTACACCTTC. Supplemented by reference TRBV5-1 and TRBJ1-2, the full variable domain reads KAGVTQTPRYLIKTRGQQVTLSCSPISGHRSVSWYQQTPGQGLQFLFEYFSETQRNKGNFPGRFSGRQFSNSRSEMNVSTLELGDSALYLCASSLGGSSSYGYTFGSGTRLTVV.